The 26 T cell receptor beta chains in this list originate from one sample, sequenced in a study of PD-1 blockade in mismatch repair-deficient tumors. Generated by immunoSEQ multiplex PCR, the TCRdb table keeps only in-frame clones and is missing some. The sample has about 39,000 clones; around 80% are singletons. Sequenced here: PBMCs, sampled around 40 weeks after starting pembrolizumab. The receptors stem from an adult with mismatch repair-deficient cancer.

In its sample, this clone was seen a few times. This chain uses TRBV21-1 with TRBJ2-7; whether TRBD2, the table's D call, matches the DNA was not checked. TRBV21-1 is deemed a pseudogene. The length of the CDR3 is 16 residues. CDR3 in amino acids: CASSKALVAELREQYF. CDR3 nucleotide sequence: TGTGCCAGCAGCAAAGCCTTGGTAGCGGAGTTACGAGAGCAGTACTTC.

The rearrangement links TRBV30 to TRBJ2-5; no clear D gene. Germline CDR1 reads GTSNPN; CDR2 reads SVGIG (reference sequence). This CDR3 spans 13 amino acids. The ends were cut back, 1 base at V and 2 bases at J, with 8 bases in the middle. CDR3 DNA: TGTGCCTGGAGTGGAATAGCTCAAGAGACCCAGTACTTC. Its translation is CAWSGIAQETQYF.

On this clone: The sample contains more than one DNA sequence encoding this CDR3. The V and J genes are TRBV28 and TRBJ1-1; 8 bases match TRBD1. CDR1 is MDHEN and CDR2 is SYDVKM in the germline V gene. V trimming: 1 base; J trimming: 5 bases; junction bases outside the gene matches: 6. There are 15 residues in the CDR3. The CDR3 bases are TGTGCCAGCAGTTTATTAGACAGGGGTGGGACTGAAGCTTTCTTT. Its protein is CASSLLDRGGTEAFF.

The CDR3 DNA reads TGCGCCAGCAGCCTGACGACAGGACCGAACACTGAAGCTTTCTTT. Translation: CASSLTTGPNTEAFF. V usage is TRBV5-1 and J usage is TRBJ1-1, with a weak D call TRBD1 (6 bases). The CDR3 is 15 residues long. CDR1 and CDR2 (germline): SGHRS, YFSETQ. Trimming pared 4 bases from V and 1 base from J, leaving 14 bases between.

This rearrangement joins TRBV6-1 to TRBJ1-5, with 9 nucleotides matching TRBD1. V trimming: 7 bases; J trimming: 8 bases; junction bases outside the gene matches: 9. Germline V gene lookup returns CDR1 MNHNS and CDR2 SASEGT. CDR3 size: 14 residues. The CDR3 nucleotides are TGTGCCAGCAATAAGGGACAGGGTTTTGAGCCCCAGCATTTT. This sequence encodes CASNKGQGFEPQHF.

The V and J genes are TRBV15 and TRBJ2-1, with 11 positions matching TRBD1. Germline CDR1 is LNHNV and CDR2 is YYDKDF (reference sequence). Unmatched junction bases numbered 6, after V lost 2 bases and J lost 6 bases. The CDR3 consists of 16 residues. The CDR3 spells CATSRPGTGGSNEQFF. The CDR3 region has the DNA TGTGCCACCAGCAGACCCGGGACAGGGGGTTCCAATGAGCAGTTCTTC.

The chain recombines TRBV28 with TRBJ2-6; D is unresolved. Trimming removed 4 bases at V and 2 bases at J, with 6 bases between. The germline CDR1 and CDR2 sequences are MDHEN and SYDVKM. The CDR3 spans 14 residues. This CDR3 is CASSSRAGANVLTF. CDR3 coding DNA: TGTGCCAGCAGTTCTCGGGCTGGGGCCAACGTCCTGACTTTC.

This clone was counted between two and nine times. V and J are TRBV9 and TRBJ2-3; TRBD2 matches at 7 bases. CDR1 and CDR2 (germline): SGDLS, YYNGEE. The ends lost 0 bases at V and 2 bases at J; junction bases unmatched: 9. The CDR3 has 17 amino acids. The CDR3 sequence: CASSVVGGSIFTDTQYF. CDR3 coding DNA: TGTGCCAGCAGCGTAGTAGGCGGGAGCATCTTCACAGATACGCAGTATTTT.

This clone showed up just once. The chain combines TRBV7-8 with TRBJ2-7; D may be TRBD2 (5 bases). Germline V gene data show CDR1 as SGHVS and CDR2 as FQNEAQ. V lost 4 bases to trimming and J lost 0 bases, with 16 bases between them. CDR3 size: 16 residues. CDR3 sequence (DNA): TGTGCCAGCAGCTCCAGGAGCGGAATAAACTCCTACGAGCAGTACTTC. The encoded protein is CASSSRSGINSYEQYF.

The rearrangement joins TRBV5-4 to TRBJ1-1; the D is unclear. Trimming pared 4 bases from V and 5 bases from J, leaving 18 bases between. The CDR3 is 15 residues long. In germline, CDR1 is SGHNT, CDR2 YYREEE (reference sequence). CDR3 region: CASSLRTSSGTEAFF. In DNA form, the CDR3 reads TGTGCCAGCAGCCTGAGGACCTCCTCGGGGACTGAAGCTTTCTTT.

The genes are TRBV28 and TRBJ2-3; D might be TRBD2 (6 bases). The germline gives CDR1 MDHEN, CDR2 SYDVKM. V lost 6 bases and J 2 bases, leaving 12 bases between the germline ends. The CDR3 totals 14 residues. The CDR3 spells CASSPLADTDTQYF. CDR3 sequence (DNA): TGTGCCAGCAGCCCCTTAGCGGACACAGATACGCAGTATTTT.

The chain has TRBV25-1 and TRBJ2-1, with a possible D match to TRBD2 (5 bases). The V and J ends lost 6 bases and 4 bases respectively, with 13 bases between them. Germline V gene sequence: CDR1 MGHDK, CDR2 SYGVNS. The CDR3 extends over 14 amino acids. The CDR3 nucleotides read TGTGCCAGCAGCCTAGGAGCGGCTTACAATGAGCAGTTCTTC. It yields the protein CASSLGAAYNEQFF.

This chain's CDR3 is CASSLSGYGYTF. The CDR3 coding sequence is TGTGCCAGCAGTTTGAGCGGATATGGCTACACCTTC. The chain is built from TRBV28 and TRBJ1-2; no reliable D call. V lost 3 bases, J lost 5 bases, and 7 bases lay in between. CDR3 length equals 12 residues. From germline, CDR1 is MDHEN and CDR2 SYDVKM.

The CDR3 DNA follows: TGTGCCAGCAGCCCGAGACAGGGGGCGAACACCGGGGAGCTGTTTTTT. Translation gives CASSPRQGANTGELFF. This chain connects TRBV5-8 to TRBJ2-2, with TRBD1 matching over 9 bases. The germline CDR1 and CDR2 sequences are SGHTS and YDEGEE. The CDR3 contains 16 residues. The junction had 4 bases not matched to a gene; V was cut back by 4 bases and J by 0 bases.

This chain joins TRBV6-1 and TRBJ1-5; D unresolved. This CDR3 comprises 14 residues. The V end was cut by 3 bases, the J end by 8 bases, with 14 bases between. Germline V gene sequence: CDR1 MNHNS, CDR2 SASEGT. CDR3 nucleotides: TGTGCCAGCAGTGATGATCACTCACTTAAGCCCCAGCATTTT. It yields the protein CASSDDHSLKPQHF.

The chain is built from TRBV11-2 and TRBJ2-2; D is uncertain. V lost 3 bases to trimming and J lost 4 bases, with 9 bases between them. Looked up from germline, CDR1 is SGHAT and CDR2 is FQNNGV. The length of the CDR3 is 14 residues. CDR3 coding DNA: TGTGCCAGCAGCTTGTATCTGGCCACCGGGGAGCTGTTTTTT. It codes for CASSLYLATGELFF.

CDR3 nucleotides: TGTGCCACCCCTCCGGGGACTAGCGGTCCCTACGAGCAGTACTTC. It yields the protein CATPPGTSGPYEQYF. This chain links TRBV2 with TRBJ2-7, with 11 positions matching TRBD2. CDR3 length equals 15 residues. V shed 10 bases, J shed 2 bases, and the junction held 10 bases outside the gene matches. Germline-derived CDR1 and CDR2 are SNHLY and FYNNEI.

The chain combines TRBV6-6 with TRBJ1-3; no firm D call. The CDR3 contains 14 residues. V was pared by 6 bases and J by 0 bases, with 9 bases between. Germline-derived CDR1 and CDR2 are MNHNY and SVGAGI (reference sequence). The CDR3 region has the DNA TGTGCCAGCAGGGACTCAGGCTCTGGAAACACCATATATTTT. Its protein product is CASRDSGSGNTIYF.

The chain employs TRBV6-5 and TRBJ1-5, with TRBD1 as a possible D gene (5 bases). This CDR3 has 14 residues. Germline CDR1 and CDR2: MNHEY and SVGAGI. Trimming removed 4 bases from V and 9 bases from J, with 16 bases in between. CDR3 residues: CASSSAGRRGPQHF. In DNA form, the CDR3 reads TGTGCCAGCAGTTCGGCAGGCCGGAGGGGGCCCCAGCATTTT.

DNA of the CDR3: TGTGCCTGGAGTTCAACGGGAGAGAATGAGCAGTTCTTC. This codes for CAWSSTGENEQFF. J is TRBJ2-1 and V is TRBV30; D perhaps matches TRBD2 (6 bases). In germline, CDR1 is GTSNPN, CDR2 SVGIG (reference sequence). Deletions cut 2 bases from V and 7 bases from J, with 12 bases between. This CDR3 has 13 residues.

This rearrangement joins TRBV29-1 to TRBJ2-4; 7 bases match TRBD1. J lost 2 bases, V lost 6 bases, and 1 base had no gene match. The CDR3 is 12 residues long. CDR1 and CDR2 (germline): SQVTM, ANQGSEA. The CDR3 nucleotides read TGCAGCGTGGGACAGTCCAAAAACATTCAGTACTTC. Amino acids: CSVGQSKNIQYF.

The chain uses TRBV28 and TRBJ2-5, with TRBD2 matching over 7 bases. This CDR3 is 15 amino acids long. J gave up 5 bases and V 6 bases, and 12 bases lay outside the gene matches. Germline CDR1 reads MDHEN; CDR2 reads SYDVKM. The CDR3 sequence is CASSSVWRETETQYF. CDR3 bases: TGTGCCAGCAGCTCGGTATGGCGGGAGACCGAGACCCAGTACTTC.

V gene TRBV19 combines with J gene TRBJ2-1, with TRBD1 matching over 7 bases. CDR1 and CDR2 (germline): LNHDA, SQIVND (reference sequence). V trimming: 8 bases; J trimming: 4 bases; junction bases outside the gene matches: 8. The CDR3 totals 14 residues. CDR3 sequence reads: CASREGQRYNEQFF. As DNA, the CDR3 is TGTGCCAGTCGAGAGGGACAGAGGTACAATGAGCAGTTCTTC.

The chain employs TRBV7-9 and TRBJ1-1; tentative D call: TRBD1 (6 bases). This CDR3 is built from 16 residues. CDR1 and CDR2 (germline): SEHNR, FQNEAQ (reference sequence). Trimming left V 4 bases short and J 2 bases short, with 17 bases between. CDR3 region: CASSSTSRGVNTEAFF. The CDR3 DNA is TGTGCCAGCAGCTCTACGAGCAGGGGAGTAAACACTGAAGCTTTCTTT.

The gene calls are TRBV28 and TRBJ1-4; D not resolved. The germline V and J ends were trimmed by 3 bases and 8 bases, with 10 bases remaining between them. CDR1 is MDHEN and CDR2 is SYDVKM in the germline V gene. The CDR3 covers 13 residues. The CDR3 protein is CASSLTPGEKLFF. The CDR3 DNA is TGTGCCAGCAGTTTGACCCCCGGGGAAAAACTGTTTTTT.

CDR3 in DNA: TGTGCCAGCAGTTTATGGAACCCCGGACAGGGGGCCAATCAGCCCCAGCATTTT. Amino acid sequence: CASSLWNPGQGANQPQHF. The genes are TRBV28 and TRBJ1-5, with TRBD1 matching 11 bases. Germline CDR1 is MDHEN and CDR2 is SYDVKM. This CDR3 is 18 amino acids long. Losses at the gene ends were 0 bases for V and 3 bases for J; bases not matched to a gene: 7.